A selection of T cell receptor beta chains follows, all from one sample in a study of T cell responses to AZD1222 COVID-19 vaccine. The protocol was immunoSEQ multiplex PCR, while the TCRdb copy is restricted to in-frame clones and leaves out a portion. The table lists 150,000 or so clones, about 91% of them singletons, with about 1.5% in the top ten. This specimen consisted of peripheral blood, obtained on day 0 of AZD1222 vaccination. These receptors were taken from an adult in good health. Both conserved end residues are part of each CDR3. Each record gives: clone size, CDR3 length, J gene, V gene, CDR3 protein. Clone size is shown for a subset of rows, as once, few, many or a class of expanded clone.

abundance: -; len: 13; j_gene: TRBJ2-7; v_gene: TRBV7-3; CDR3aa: CASSQGQTYEQYF
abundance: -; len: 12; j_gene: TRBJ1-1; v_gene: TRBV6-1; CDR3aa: CASREQGTEAFF
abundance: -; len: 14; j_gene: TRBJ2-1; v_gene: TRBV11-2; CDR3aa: CASSFLARASEQFF
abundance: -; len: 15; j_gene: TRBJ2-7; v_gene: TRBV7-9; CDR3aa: CASSLGGELSYEQYF
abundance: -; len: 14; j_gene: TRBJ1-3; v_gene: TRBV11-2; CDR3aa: CASSQQGSGNTIYF
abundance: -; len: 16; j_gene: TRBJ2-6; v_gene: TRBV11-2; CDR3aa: CATVQNRHSGANVLTF
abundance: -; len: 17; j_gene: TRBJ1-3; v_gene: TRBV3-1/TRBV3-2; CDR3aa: CASSQVPGRQTGNTIYF
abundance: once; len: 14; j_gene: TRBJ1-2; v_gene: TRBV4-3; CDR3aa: CASSQGGAVYGYTF
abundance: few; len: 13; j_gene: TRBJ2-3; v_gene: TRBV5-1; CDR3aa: CASSPGGTDTQYF
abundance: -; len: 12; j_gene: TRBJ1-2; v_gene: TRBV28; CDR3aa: CASSFRDYGYTF
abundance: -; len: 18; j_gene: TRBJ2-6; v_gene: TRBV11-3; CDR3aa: CASSLVSGSGSGANVLTF
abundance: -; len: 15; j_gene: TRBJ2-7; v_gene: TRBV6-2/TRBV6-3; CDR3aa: CASSYSRGRPLEQYF
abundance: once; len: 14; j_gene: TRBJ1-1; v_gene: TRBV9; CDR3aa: CASSVVWGNTEAFF
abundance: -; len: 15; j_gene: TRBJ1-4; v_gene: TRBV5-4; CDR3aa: CASSPRPETNEKLFF
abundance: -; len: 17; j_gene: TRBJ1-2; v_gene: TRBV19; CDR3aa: CASSIFGQGGSNYGYTF
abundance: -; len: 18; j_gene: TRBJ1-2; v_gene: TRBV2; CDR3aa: CASGGARGLGQLNYGYTF
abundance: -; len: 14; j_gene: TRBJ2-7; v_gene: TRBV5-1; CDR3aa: CASSWTSGSYEQYF
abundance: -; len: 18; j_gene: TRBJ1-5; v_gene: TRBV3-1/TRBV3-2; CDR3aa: CASSQTRRGRIRNQPQHF
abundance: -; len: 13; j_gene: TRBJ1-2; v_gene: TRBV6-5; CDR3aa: CASSTGTNYGYTF
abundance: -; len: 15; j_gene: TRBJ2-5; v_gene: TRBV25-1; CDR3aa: CASSEFRGRGETQYF
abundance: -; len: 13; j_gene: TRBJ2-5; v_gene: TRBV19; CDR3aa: CASSPFQGETQYF
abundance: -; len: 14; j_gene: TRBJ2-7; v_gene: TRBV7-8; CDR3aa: CASMAGGVSYEQYF
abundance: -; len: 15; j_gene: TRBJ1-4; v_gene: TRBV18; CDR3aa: CASSYIGQANEKLFF
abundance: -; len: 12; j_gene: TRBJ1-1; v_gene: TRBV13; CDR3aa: CASTEGATEAFF
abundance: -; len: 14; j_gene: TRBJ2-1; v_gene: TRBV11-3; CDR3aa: CASSRIRGGHEQFF
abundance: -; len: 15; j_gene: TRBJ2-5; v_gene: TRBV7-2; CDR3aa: CASSLTSGRIKTQYF
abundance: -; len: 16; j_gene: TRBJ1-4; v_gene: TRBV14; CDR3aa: CASSQTGRATNEKLFF
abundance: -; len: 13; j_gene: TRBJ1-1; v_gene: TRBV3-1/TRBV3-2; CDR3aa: CASSPGQGLLAFF
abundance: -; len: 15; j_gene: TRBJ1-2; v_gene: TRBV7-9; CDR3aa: CASSWGGQANYGYTF
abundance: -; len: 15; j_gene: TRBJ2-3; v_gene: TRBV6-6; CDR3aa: CASSRRPPQMDTQYF
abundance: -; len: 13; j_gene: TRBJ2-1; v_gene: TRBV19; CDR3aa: CASSPLSYNEQFF
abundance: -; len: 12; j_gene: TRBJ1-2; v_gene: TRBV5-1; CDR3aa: CASSLAPGHYTF
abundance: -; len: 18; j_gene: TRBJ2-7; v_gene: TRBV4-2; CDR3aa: CASSQSVTSALSSYEQYF
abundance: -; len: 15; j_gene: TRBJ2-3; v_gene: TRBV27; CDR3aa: CASSWGQGSTDTQYF
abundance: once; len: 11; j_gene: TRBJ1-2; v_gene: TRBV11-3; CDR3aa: CASSSRDGYTF
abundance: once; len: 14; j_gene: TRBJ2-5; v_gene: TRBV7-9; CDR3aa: CASSTRVTPETQYF
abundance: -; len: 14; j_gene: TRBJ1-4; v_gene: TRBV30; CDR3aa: CAWSVKGGSEKLFF
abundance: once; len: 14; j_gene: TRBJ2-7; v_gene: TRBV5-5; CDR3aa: CASSLVPGIYEQYF
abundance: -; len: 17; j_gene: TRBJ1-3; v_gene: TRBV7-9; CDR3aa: CASSPRIGTGGGNTIYF
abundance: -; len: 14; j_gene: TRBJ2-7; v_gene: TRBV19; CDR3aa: CASSIQLTGGEQYF
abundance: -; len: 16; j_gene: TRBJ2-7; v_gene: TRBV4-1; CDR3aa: CASSAGLAGASYEQYF
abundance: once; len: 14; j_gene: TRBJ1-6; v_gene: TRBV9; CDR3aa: CASSVDPWDSPLHF
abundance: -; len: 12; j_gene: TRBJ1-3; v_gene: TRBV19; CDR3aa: CASSNSGNTIYF
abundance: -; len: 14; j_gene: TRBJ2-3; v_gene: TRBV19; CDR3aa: CASSIIGSPDTQYF
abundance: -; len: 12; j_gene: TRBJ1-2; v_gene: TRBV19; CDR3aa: CASSRTAYGYTF
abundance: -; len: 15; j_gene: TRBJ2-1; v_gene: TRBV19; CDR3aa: CASSSRTQRGHEQFF
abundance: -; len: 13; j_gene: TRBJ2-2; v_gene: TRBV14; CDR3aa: CASSQPPTGELFF
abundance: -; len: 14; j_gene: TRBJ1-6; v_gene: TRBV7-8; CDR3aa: CASSLSQGNSPLHF
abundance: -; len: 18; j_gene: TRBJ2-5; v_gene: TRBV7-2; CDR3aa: CASSPRGGAGGPRETQYF
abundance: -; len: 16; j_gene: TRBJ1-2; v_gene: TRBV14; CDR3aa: CASSQYPPGQGYGYTF
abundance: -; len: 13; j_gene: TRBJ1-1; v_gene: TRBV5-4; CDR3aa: CASRQGANTEAFF
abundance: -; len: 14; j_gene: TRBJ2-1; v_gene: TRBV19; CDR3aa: CASSMRENSNEQFF
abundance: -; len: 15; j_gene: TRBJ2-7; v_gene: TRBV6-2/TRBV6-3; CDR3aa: CASSPFGQGSYEQYF
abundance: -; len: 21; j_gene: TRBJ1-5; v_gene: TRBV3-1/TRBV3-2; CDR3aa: CASSQADPRDREMGSNQPQHF
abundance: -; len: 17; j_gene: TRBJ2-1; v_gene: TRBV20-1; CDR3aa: CSASGTSGGTTYNEQFF
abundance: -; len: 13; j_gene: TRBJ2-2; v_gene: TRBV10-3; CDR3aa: CAITGGLSGELFF
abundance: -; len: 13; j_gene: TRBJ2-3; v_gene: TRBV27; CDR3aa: CASSYSSTDTQYF
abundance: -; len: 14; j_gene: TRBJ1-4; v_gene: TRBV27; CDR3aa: CASSVNVLGEKLFF
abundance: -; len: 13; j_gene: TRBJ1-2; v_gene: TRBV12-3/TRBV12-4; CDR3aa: CASNIYGGAGYTF
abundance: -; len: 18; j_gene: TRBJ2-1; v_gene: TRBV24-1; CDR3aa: CATSDTGDTHGDWDEQFF